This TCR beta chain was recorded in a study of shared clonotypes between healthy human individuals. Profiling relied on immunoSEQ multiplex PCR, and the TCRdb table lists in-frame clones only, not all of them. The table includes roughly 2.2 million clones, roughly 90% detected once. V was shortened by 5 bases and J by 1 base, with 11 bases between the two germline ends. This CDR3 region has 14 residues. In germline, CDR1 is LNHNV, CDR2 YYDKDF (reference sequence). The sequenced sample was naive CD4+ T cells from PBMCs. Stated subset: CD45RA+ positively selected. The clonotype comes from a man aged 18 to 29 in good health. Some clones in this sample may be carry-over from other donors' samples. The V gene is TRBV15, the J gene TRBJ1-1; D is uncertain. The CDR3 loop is CATSSGGENTEAFF. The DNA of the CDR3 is TGTGCCACCAGCTCAGGTGGAGAGAACACTGAAGCTTTCTTT. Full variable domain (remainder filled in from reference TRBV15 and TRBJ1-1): DAMVIQNPRYQVTQFGKPVTLSCSQTLNHNVMYWYQQKSSQAPKLLFHYYDKDFNNEADTPDNFQSRRPNTSFCFLDIRSPGLGDTAMYLCATSSGGENTEAFFGQGTRLTVV.